This T cell receptor beta chain was sequenced in a study of blood T cell repertoires in COVID-19 (dated by TCRdb to 2019 to 2021). About the full investigation: Samples covering the acute and convalescent phases of COVID-19 were provided by collaborators in the United States, Italy and Spain. The material from the prospective study consisted of cDNA or gDNA derived from T cells, B-cell-depleted T cells, or PBMCs. The dataset comprised deeply sampled blood TCRbeta repertoires from subjects exposed to, actively infected with, or recovered from COVID-19. The repertoires were released in a freely available public database intended as a resource for research on the immune response to SARS-CoV-2. The samples were drawn from two sources: the first 160 participants of the ongoing ImmuneRACE study, and fewer than 1,500 subjects contributed by 6 global collaborators. A de-identified subject ID, COVID-19 status, age in years and sex were almost always included in the sample metadata. Where available, HLA class I and class II types were obtained from metadata supplied by the sample provider rather than from assay-based typing. Overall study outcomes, separate from this receptor: The amount of clinical and demographic metadata varied by source and participant and was provided uncurated.

About this clone itself: The clone's antigen remains unknown. No much larger clonotype is one base removed from it; base qualities were not supplied.

Enrolling through a virtual design, the prospective study's participants ranged in age from roughly 18 to 90 years and lived across roughly 23 United States geographic areas. In the prospective study, participants were assigned to cohorts based on the clinical history participants reported in a screening survey and a study questionnaire. Exposed participants had been in contact with someone with a PCR-confirmed or clinician-diagnosed COVID-19 case within 2 weeks of study entry. Mobile phlebotomists in the prospective study collected whole blood, serum and a nasopharyngeal or oropharyngeal swab from every participant. Over a roughly two-month period, participants in the prospective study had the option of providing additional blood draws and questionnaires. Blood samples from the prospective study were shipped frozen or at room temperature prior to DNA extraction. TCRbeta CDR3 regions were amplified from genomic DNA by means of the immunoSEQ Assay, a bias-controlled multiplex PCR. In the paper's pipeline: The number of nucleated cells in each sample was estimated from the amplification of reference gene primers within the assay. To quantify the absolute abundance of each unique TCRbeta CDR3 rearrangement, sequence reads were collapsed and filtered. For each sample, productive Simpson clonality was calculated as the square root of Simpson's diversity index over productive rearrangements. In TCRdb, the immuneACCESS table is reduced to in-frame sequences with V and J assigned. These tables do not hold every clone; where another copy was compared, an unresolved V gene accounts for under half, and the others remain unexplained. Clone size and the V and J calls come from that table; the DNA yielded D and trimming. Within this sample are about 220,000 clones, with about four fifths of them counted one time only. 3.6% of the sample comes from the top ten.

After removal of 2 bases from V and 8 bases from J, the junction retains 3 bases not matched to a gene. Reading from cysteine to phenylalanine, the CDR3 counts 14 amino acids. The only DNA kept is the CDR3, 42 bases in frame from the first base. From the germline V gene (reference sequence), CDR1 is LGHDT and CDR2 is YNNKEL. This clonotype originated in a woman aged 40 to 50 who had been exposed to COVID-19. Here the chain combines TRBV3-1 (or the pseudogene TRBV3-2) and TRBJ1-6, and 7 junction bases match TRBD1. Material: PBMCs or T cells enriched from blood (not recorded which). The CDR3 is CASSQTGADSPLHF. The DNA sequence is given as TGTGCCAGCAGCCAAACAGGGGCGGATTCACCCCTCCACTTT.